This T cell receptor beta chain is drawn from a study of cytomegalovirus exposure and HLA in healthy donors. Comment on this clone: Its antigen remains unidentified.

Notes on the study in general: The authors assumed roughly uniform sequencing depth across donors for presence/absence analyses. Researchers reported from a later analysis that most CMV-associated TCR beta chains appeared HLA-restricted. Certain sequence variants were highly shared and formed a cluster, and this cluster was likely a sequencing artifact.

Researchers ran the PCR with 60 Vbeta and 13 Jbeta primers. Methods used by the authors: A later analysis counted 65 million to 80 million unique TCR beta chains, around 10 million shared. Profiled with immunoSEQ multiplex PCR; TCRdb holds only in-frame clones, not every one. Clone size and the V and J calls come from that table; the DNA yielded D and trimming. The sample has about 92,000 clones; about three quarters are singletons. The clonotype comes from a man aged 50-60 years in good health and CMV-seropositive. Input material: PBMCs.

The CDR3, as DNA: TGTGCCAGCAGGGACAGGGGGCAGAGAAATGGCTACACCTTC. Amino acid sequence: CASRDRGQRNGYTF. V and J are TRBV6-1 and TRBJ1-2, with 11 bases fitting TRBD1. The V gene end was trimmed by 6 bases and the J gene end by 6 bases; junction bases not matched to a gene: 6. This CDR3 is built from 14 residues. Germline-derived CDR1 and CDR2 are MNHNS and SASEGT.